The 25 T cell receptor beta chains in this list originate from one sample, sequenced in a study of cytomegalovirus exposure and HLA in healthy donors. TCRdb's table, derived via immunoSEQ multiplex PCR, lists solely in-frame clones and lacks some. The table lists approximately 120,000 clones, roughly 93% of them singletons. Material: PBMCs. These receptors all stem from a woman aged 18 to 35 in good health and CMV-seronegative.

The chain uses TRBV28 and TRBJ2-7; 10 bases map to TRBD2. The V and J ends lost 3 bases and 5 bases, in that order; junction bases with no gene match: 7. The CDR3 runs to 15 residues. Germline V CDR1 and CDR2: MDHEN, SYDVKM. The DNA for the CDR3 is TGTGCCAGCAGTTTTAGCGGGAGGAAGCTGAACGAGCAGTACTTC. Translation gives CASSFSGRKLNEQYF.

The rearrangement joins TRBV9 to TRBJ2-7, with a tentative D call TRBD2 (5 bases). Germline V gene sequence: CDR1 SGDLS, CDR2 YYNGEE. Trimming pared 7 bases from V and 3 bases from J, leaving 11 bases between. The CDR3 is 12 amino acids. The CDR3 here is CASRGVYYEQYF. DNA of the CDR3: TGTGCCAGCCGGGGTGTCTACTACGAGCAGTACTTC.

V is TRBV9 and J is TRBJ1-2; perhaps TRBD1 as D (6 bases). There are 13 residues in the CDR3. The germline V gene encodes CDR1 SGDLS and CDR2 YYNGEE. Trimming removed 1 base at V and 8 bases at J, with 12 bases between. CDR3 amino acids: CASSVTGRDGYTF. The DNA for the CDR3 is TGTGCCAGCAGCGTAACAGGGCGCGACGGCTACACCTTC.

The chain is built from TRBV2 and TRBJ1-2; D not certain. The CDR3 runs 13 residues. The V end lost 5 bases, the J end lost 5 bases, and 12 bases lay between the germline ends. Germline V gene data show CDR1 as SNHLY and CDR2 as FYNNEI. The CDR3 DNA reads TGTGCCAGCAGTACCGACATCCGTTATGGCTACACCTTC. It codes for CASSTDIRYGYTF.

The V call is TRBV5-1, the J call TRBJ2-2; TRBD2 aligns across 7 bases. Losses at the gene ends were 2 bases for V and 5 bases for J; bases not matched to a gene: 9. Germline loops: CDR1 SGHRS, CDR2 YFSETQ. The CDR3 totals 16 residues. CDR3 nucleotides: TGCGCCAGCAGCTTCGAGGGAGGGCCGCATACCGGGGAGCTGTTTTTT. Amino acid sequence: CASSFEGGPHTGELFF.

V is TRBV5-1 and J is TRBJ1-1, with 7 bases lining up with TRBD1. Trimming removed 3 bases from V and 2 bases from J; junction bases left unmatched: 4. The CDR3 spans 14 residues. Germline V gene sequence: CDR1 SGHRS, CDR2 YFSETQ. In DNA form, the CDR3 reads TGCGCCAGCAGCTCGGACAGGACCAACACTGAAGCTTTCTTT. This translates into CASSSDRTNTEAFF.

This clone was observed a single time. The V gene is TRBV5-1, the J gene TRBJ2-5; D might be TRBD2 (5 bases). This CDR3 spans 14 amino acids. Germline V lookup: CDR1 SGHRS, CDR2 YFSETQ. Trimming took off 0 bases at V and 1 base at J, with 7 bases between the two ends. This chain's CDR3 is CASSLAGIQETQYF. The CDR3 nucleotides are TGCGCCAGCAGCTTGGCGGGGATCCAAGAGACCCAGTACTTC.

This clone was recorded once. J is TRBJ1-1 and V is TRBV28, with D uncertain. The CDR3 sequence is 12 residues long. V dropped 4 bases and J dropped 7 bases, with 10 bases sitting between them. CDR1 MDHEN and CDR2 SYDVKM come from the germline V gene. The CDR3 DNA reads TGTGCCAGCAGTTACGGGGTCGGTGAAGCTTTCTTT. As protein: CASSYGVGEAFF. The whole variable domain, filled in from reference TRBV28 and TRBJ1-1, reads DVKVTQSSRYLVKRTGEKVFLECVQDMDHENMFWYRQDPGLGLRLIYFSYDVKMKEKGDIPEGYSVSREKKERFSLILESASTNQTSMYLCASSYGVGEAFFGQGTRLTVV.

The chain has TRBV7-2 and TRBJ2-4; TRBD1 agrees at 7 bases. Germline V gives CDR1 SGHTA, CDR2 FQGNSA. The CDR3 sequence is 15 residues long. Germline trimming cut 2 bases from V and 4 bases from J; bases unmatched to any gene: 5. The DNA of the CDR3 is TGTGCCAGCAGCTTAATAGGGACAGTTAAAAACATTCAGTACTTC. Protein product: CASSLIGTVKNIQYF.

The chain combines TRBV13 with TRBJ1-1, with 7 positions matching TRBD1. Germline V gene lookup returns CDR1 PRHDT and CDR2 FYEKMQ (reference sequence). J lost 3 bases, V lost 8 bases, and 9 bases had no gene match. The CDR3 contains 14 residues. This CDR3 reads CASGTGTGDTEAFF. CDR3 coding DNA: TGTGCCAGCGGTACAGGAACAGGGGACACTGAAGCTTTCTTT. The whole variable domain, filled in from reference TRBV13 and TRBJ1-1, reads AAGVIQSPRHLIKEKRETATLKCYPIPRHDTVYWYQQGPGQDPQFLISFYEKMQSDKGSIPDRFSAQQFSDYHSELNMSSLELGDSALYFCASGTGTGDTEAFFGQGTRLTVV.

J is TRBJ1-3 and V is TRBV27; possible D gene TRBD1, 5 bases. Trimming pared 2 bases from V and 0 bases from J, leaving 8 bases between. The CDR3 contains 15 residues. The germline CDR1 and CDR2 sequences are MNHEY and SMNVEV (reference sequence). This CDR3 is CASSLTGFSGNTIYF. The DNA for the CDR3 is TGTGCCAGCAGTTTAACAGGCTTCTCTGGAAACACCATATATTTT.

The CDR3 is CATALQGAYNGELFF. Written as DNA, the CDR3 is TGTGCCACCGCTCTACAGGGGGCGTATAACGGGGAGCTGTTTTTT. V usage is TRBV2 and J usage is TRBJ2-2; TRBD1 aligns across 9 bases. Germline assignment: CDR1 SNHLY and CDR2 FYNNEI. V trimming: 10 bases; J trimming: 7 bases; junction bases outside the gene matches: 13. The CDR3 extends over 15 amino acids.

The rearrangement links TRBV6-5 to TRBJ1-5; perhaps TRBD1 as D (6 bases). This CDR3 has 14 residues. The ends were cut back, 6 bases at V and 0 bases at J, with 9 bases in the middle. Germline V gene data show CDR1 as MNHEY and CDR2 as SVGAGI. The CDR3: CASSKQGSNQPQHF. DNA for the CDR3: TGTGCCAGCAGCAAACAGGGTAGCAATCAGCCCCAGCATTTT.

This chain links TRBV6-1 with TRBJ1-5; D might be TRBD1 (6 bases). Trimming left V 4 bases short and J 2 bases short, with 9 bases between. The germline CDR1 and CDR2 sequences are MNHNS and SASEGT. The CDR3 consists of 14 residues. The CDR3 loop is CASSAAGGNQPQHF. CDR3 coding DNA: TGTGCCAGCAGTGCGGCAGGGGGCAATCAGCCCCAGCATTTT.

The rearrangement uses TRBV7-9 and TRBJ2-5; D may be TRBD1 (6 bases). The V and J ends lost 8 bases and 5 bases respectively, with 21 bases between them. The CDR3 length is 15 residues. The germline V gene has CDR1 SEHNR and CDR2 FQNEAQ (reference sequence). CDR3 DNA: TGTGCCAGCCTTTGGTGGAGAGGGGGTGAGGAGACCCAGTACTTC. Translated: CASLWWRGGEETQYF.

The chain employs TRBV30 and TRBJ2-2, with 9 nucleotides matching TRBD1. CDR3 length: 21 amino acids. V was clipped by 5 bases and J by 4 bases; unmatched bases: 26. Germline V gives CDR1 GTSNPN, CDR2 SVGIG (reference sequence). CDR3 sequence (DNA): TGTGCCTGGGGCGGACAGGGGAAAGGACGAGGAGGGGACTTTGGCACCGGGGAGCTGTTTTTT. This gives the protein CAWGGQGKGRGGDFGTGELFF.

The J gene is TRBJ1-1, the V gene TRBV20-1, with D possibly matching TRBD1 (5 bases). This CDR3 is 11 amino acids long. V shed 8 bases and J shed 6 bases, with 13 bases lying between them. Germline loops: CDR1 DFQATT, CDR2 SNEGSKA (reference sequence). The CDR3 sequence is CSPALGPEAFF. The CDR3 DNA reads TGCAGTCCCGCCTTGGGGCCTGAAGCTTTCTTT.

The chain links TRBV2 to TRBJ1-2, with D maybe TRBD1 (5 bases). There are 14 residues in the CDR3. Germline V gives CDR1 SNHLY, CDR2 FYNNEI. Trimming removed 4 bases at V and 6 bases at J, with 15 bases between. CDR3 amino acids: CASSGGTRHHGYTF. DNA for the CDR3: TGTGCCAGCAGTGGGGGCACACGCCACCATGGCTACACCTTC.

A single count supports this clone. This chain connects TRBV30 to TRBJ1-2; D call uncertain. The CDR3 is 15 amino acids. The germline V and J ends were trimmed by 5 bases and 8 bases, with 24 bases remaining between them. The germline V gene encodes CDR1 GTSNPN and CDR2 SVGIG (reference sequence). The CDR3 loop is CAWVPSSGRFKGYTF. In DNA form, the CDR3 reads TGTGCCTGGGTCCCATCCAGCGGACGGTTTAAAGGCTACACCTTC.

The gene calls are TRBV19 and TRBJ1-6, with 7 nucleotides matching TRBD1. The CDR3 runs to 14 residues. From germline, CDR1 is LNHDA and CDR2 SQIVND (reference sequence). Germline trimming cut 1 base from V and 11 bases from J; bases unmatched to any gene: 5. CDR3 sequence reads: CASSIAGDRTPLHF. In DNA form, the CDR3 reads TGTGCCAGTAGTATAGCCGGGGACAGAACACCCCTCCACTTT.

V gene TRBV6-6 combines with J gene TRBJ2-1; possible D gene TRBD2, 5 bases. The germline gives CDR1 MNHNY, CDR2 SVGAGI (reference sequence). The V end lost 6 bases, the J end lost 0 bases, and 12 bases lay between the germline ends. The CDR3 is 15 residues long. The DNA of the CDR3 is TGTGCCAGCAGCCCTGCGGCGGGCTCCTACAATGAGCAGTTCTTC. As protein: CASSPAAGSYNEQFF.

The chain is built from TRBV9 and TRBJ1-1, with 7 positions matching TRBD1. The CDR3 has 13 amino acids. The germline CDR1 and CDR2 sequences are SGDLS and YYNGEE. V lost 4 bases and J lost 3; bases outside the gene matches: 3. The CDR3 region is CASSSQGHTEAFF. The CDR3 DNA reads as TGTGCCAGCAGCTCACAGGGGCACACTGAAGCTTTCTTT.

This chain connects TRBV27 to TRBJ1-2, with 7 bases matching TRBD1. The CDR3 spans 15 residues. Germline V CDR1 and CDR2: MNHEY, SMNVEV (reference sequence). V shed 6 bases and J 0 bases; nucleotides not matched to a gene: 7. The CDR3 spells CASSPLTGSNYGYTF. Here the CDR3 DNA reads TGTGCCAGCAGCCCCCTGACAGGGTCTAACTATGGCTACACCTTC.

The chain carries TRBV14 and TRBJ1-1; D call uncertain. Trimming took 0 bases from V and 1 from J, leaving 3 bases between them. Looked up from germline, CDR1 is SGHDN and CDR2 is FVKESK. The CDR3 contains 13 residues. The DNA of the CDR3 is TGTGCCAGCAGCCAAGACAGGAACACTGAAGCTTTCTTT. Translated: CASSQDRNTEAFF.

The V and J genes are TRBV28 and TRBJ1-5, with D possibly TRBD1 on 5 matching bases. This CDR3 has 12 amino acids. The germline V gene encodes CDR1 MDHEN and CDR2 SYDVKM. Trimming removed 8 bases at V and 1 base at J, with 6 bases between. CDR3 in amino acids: CASRQSNQPQHF. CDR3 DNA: TGTGCCAGCCGACAGAGCAATCAGCCCCAGCATTTT.